This entry is about one TCR beta chain. The germline gene is not matched at one end of the junction; a read error may be the cause. The sort gate was single viable CD3+CD4+CD8-CD45RO+ cells for memory CD4+ T cells. The CDR3 contains 15 residues. Germline lookup yields CDR1 SNHLY and CDR2 FYNNEI. TCRdb's table, derived via immunoSEQ multiplex PCR, lists solely in-frame clones and lacks some. This sample has 46,000 or so clones, with under 80% found just once. The data derive from a study of memory CD4+ T cells and cytomegalovirus serostatus. The sample taken for sequencing was memory CD4+ T cells from blood. The chain links TRBV2 to TRBJ1-3; D is possibly TRBD1 (6 bases). The clonotype was recovered from an adult in good health and CMV-seronegative. In nucleotides, the CDR3 is TGTGCCAGCAATGAAGGGGGTAGCTCTGGAAACACCATATATTTT. Translated, it gives CASNEGGSSGNTIYF.